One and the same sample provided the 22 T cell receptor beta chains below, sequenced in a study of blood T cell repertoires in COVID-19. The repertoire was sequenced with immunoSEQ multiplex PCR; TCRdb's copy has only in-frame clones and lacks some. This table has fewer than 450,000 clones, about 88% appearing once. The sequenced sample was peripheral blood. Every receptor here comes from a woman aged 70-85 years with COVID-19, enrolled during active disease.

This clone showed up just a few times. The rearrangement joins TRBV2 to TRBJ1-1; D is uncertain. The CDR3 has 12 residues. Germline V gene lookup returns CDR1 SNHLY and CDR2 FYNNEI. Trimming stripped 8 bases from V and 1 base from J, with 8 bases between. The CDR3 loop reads CASSVGNTEAFF. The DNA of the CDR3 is TGTGCCAGCTCGGTCGGGAACACTGAAGCTTTCTTT. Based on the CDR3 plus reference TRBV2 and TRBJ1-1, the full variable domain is EPEVTQTPSHQVTQMGQEVILRCVPISNHLYFYWYRQILGQKVEFLVSFYNNEISEKSEIFDDQFSVERPDGSNFTLKIRSTKLEDSAMYFCASSVGNTEAFFGQGTRLTVV.

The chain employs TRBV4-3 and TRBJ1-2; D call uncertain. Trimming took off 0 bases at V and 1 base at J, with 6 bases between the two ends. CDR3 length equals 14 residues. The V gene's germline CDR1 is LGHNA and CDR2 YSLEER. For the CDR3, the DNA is TGCGCCAGCAGCCAAGATTCCCTTAACTATGGCTACACCTTC. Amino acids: CASSQDSLNYGYTF.

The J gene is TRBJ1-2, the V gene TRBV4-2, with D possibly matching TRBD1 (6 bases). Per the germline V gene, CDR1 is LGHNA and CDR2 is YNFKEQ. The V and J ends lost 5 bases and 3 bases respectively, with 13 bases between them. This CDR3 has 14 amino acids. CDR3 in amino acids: CASSSGEGYYGYTF. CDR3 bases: TGTGCCAGCAGCTCAGGGGAGGGGTACTATGGCTACACCTTC.

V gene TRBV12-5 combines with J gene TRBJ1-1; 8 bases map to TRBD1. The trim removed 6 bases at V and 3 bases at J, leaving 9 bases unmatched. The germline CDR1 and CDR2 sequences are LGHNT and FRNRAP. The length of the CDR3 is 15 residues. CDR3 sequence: CASGPDRVYHTEAFF. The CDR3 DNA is TGTGCTAGTGGCCCGGACAGGGTATATCACACTGAAGCTTTCTTT.

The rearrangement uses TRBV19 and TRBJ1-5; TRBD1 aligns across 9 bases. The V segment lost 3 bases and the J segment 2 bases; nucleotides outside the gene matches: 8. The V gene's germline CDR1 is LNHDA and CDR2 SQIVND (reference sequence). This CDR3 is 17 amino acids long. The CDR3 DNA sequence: TGTGCCAGTAGTATCACCCGGGACAGGGTTGGCAATCAGCCCCAGCATTTT. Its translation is CASSITRDRVGNQPQHF.

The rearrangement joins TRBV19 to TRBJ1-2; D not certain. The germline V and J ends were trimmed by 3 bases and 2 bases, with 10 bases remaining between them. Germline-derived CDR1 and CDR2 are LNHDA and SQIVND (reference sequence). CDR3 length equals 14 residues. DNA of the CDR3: TGTGCCAGTAGTATCGTCATGGGCAACTATGGCTACACCTTC. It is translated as CASSIVMGNYGYTF. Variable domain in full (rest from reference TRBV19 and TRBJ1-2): DGGITQSPKYLFRKEGQNVTLSCEQNLNHDAMYWYRQDPGQGLRLIYYSQIVNDFQKGDIAEGYSVSREKKESFPLTVTSAQKNPTAFYLCASSIVMGNYGYTFGSGTRLTVV.

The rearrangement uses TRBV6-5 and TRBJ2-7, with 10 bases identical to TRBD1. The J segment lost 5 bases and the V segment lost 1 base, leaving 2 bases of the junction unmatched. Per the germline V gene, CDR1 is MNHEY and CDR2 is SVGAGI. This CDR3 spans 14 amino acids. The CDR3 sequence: CASSYYGTGDEQYF. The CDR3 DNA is TGTGCCAGCAGTTACTATGGGACAGGGGACGAGCAGTACTTC.

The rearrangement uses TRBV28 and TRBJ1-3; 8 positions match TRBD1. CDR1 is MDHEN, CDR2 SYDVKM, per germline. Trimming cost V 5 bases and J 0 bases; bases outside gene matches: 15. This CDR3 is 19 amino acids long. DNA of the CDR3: TGTGCCAGCAGTCCCCCGGGACAGGTCGCTCCGCTCTCTGGAAACACCATATATTTT. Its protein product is CASSPPGQVAPLSGNTIYF.

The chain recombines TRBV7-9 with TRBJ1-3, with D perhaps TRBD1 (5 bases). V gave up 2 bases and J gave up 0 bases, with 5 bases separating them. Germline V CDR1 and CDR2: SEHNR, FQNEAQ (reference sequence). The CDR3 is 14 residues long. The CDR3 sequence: CASSLQGSGNTIYF. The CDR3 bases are TGTGCCAGCAGCTTACAGGGCTCTGGAAACACCATATATTTT.

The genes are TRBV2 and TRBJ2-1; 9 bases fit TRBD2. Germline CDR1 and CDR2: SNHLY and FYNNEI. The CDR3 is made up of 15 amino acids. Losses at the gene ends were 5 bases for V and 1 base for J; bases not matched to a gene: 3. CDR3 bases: TGTGCCAGCAGTCGCGGGGGGGCTTCCTACAATGAGCAGTTCTTC. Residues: CASSRGGASYNEQFF.

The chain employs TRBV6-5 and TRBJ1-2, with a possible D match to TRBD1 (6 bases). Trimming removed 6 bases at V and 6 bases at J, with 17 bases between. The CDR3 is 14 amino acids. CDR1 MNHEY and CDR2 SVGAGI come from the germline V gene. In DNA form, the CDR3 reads TGTGCCAGCAGGAGAGAAGGGGGTCAAAATGGCTACACCTTC. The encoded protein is CASRREGGQNGYTF.

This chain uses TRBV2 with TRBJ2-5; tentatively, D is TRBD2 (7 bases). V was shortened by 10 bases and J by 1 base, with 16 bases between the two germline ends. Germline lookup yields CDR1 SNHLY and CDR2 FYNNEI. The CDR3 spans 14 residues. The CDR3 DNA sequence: TGTGCCATCTCGGAGGGGGGGGTCCAAGAGACCCAGTACTTC. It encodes CAISEGGVQETQYF. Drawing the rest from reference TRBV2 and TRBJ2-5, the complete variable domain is EPEVTQTPSHQVTQMGQEVILRCVPISNHLYFYWYRQILGQKVEFLVSFYNNEISEKSEIFDDQFSVERPDGSNFTLKIRSTKLEDSAMYFCAISEGGVQETQYFGPGTRLLVL.

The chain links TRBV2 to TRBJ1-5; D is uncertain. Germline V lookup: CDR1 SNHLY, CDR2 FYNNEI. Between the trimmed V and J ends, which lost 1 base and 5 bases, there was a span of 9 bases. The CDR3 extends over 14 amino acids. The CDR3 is CASSEGGRDQPQHF. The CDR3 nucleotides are TGTGCCAGCAGTGAAGGCGGCCGAGATCAGCCCCAGCATTTT.

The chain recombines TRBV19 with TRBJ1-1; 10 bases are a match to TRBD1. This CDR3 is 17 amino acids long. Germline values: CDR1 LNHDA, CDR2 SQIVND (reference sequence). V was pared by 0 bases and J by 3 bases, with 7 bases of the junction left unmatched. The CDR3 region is CASSIDDRGRGYTEAFF. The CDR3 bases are TGTGCCAGTAGTATAGATGACAGGGGGCGCGGGTACACTGAAGCTTTCTTT.

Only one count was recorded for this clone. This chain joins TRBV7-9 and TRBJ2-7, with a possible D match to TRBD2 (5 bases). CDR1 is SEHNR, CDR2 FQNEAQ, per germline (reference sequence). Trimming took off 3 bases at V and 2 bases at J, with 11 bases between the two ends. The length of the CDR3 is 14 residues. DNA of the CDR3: TGTGCCAGCAGCTTGGAGGAGTTCCCCTACGAGCAGTACTTC. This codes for CASSLEEFPYEQYF.

CDR3 residues: CATSDRREGTGELFF. For the CDR3, the DNA is TGTGCCACCAGTGATCGGCGGGAGGGCACCGGGGAGCTGTTTTTT. This rearrangement joins TRBV24-1 to TRBJ2-2; 9 bases map to TRBD2. Germline assignment: CDR1 KGHDR and CDR2 SFDVKD. The length of the CDR3 is 15 residues. V gave up 3 bases and J gave up 4 bases; unmatched junction bases: 2.

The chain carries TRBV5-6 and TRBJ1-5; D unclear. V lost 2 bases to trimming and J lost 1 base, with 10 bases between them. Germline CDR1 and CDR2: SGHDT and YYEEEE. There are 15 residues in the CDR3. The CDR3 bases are TGTGCCAGCAGCTTTGCCGTTGAGAGCAATCAGCCCCAGCATTTT. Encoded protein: CASSFAVESNQPQHF.

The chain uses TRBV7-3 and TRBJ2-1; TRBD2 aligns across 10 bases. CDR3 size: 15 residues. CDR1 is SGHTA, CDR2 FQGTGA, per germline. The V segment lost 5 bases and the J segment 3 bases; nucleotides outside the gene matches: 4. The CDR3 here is CASSPQRGGYNEQFF. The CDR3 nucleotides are TGTGCCAGCAGCCCGCAGCGGGGGGGCTACAATGAGCAGTTCTTC. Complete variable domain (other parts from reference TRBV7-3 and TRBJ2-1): GAGVSQTPSNKVTEKGKYVELRCDPISGHTALYWYRQSLGQGPEFLIYFQGTGAADDSGLPNDRFFAVRPEGSVSTLKIQRTERGDSAVYLCASSPQRGGYNEQFFGPGTRLTVL.

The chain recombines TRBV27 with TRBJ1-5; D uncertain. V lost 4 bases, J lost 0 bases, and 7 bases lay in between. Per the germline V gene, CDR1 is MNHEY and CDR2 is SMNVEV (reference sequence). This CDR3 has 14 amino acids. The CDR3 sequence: CASSSTYSNQPQHF. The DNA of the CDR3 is TGTGCCAGCAGTTCGACTTATAGCAATCAGCCCCAGCATTTT.

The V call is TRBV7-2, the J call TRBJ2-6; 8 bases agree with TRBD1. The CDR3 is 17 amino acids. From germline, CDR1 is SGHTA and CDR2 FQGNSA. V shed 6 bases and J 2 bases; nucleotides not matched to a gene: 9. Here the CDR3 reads CASSGRTGRTGANVLTF. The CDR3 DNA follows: TGTGCCAGCAGTGGGAGGACAGGGAGGACTGGGGCCAACGTCCTGACTTTC.

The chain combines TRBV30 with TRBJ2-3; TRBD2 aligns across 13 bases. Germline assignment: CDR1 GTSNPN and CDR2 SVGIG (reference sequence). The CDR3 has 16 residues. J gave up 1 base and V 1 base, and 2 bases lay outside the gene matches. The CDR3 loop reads CAWSAGTSGGTDTQYF. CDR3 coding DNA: TGTGCCTGGAGTGCCGGGACTAGCGGGGGCACAGATACGCAGTATTTT. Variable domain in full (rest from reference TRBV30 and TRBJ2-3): SQTIHQWPATLVQPVGSPLSLECTVEGTSNPNLYWYRQAAGRGLQLLFYSVGIGQISSEVPQNLSASRPQDRQFILSSKKLLLSDSGFYLCAWSAGTSGGTDTQYFGPGTRLTVL.

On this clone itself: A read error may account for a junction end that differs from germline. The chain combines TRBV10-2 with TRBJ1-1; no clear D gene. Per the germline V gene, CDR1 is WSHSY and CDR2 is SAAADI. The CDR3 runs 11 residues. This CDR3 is CASGDGVEAFF. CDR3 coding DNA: TGCGCCAGCGGTGACGGAGTGGAAGCTTTCTTT.